This section outlines one TCR beta chain sequence together with its context. Its antigen is as yet unknown. This record belongs to a study of T cells after posttransplantation cyclophosphamide. General observations from the study: After PTCy, TRB diversity resembled that of CNI/methotrexate controls.

Profiling relied on immunoSEQ multiplex PCR, and the TCRdb table lists in-frame clones only, not all of them. The data hold around 66,000 clones, with about 94% observed a single time. This sequence was found in a woman in her 30s in good health and a related stem cell transplant donor. Source material: PBMCs.

The CDR3 coding sequence is TGTGCCATCAGCCCAGCTACTTCTAACTATGGCTACACCTTC. Translated: CAISPATSNYGYTF. The chain couples TRBV10-3 to TRBJ1-2; the D is unclear. Trimming removed 6 bases from V and 0 bases from J, with 11 bases in between. The CDR3 consists of 14 residues. The germline CDR1 and CDR2 sequences are ENHRY and SYGVKD.